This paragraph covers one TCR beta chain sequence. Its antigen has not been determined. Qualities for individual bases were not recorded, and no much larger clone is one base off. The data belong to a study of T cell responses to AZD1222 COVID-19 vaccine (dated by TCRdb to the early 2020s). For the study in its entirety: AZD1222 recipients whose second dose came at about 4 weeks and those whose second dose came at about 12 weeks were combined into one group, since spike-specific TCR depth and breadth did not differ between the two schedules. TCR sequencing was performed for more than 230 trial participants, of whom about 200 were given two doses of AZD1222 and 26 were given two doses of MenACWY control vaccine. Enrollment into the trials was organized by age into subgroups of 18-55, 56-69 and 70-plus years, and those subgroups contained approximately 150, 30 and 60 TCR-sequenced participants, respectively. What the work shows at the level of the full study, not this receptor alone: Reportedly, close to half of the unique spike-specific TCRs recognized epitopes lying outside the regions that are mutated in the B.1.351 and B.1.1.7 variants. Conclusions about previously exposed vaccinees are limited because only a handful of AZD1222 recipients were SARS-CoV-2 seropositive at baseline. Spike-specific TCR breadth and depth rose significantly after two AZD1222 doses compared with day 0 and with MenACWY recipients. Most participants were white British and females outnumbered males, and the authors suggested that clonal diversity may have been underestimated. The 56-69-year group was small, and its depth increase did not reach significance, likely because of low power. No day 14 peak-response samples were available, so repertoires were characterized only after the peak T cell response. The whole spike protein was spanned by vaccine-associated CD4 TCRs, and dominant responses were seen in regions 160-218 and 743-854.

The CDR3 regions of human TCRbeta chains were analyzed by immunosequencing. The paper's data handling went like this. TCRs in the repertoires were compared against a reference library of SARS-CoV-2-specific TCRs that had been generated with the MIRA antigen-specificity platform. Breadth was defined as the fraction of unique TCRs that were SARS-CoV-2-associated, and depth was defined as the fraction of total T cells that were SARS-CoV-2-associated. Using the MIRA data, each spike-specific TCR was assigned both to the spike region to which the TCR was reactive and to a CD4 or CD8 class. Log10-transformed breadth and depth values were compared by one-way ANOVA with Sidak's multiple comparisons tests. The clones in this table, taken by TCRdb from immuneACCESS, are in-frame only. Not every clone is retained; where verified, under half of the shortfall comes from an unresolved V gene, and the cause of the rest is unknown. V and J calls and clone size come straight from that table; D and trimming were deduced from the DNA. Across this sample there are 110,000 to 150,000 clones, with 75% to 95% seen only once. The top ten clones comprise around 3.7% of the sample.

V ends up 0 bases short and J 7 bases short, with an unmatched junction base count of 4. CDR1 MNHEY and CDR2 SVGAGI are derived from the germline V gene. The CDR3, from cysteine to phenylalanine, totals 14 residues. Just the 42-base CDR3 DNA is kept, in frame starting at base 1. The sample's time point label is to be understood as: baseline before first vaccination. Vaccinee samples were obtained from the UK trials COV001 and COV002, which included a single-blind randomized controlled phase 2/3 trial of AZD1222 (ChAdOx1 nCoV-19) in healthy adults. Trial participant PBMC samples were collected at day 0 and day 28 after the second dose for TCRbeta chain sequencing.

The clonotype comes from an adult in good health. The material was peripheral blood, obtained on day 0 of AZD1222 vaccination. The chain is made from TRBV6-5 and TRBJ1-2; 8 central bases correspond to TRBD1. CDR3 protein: CASSYSTGVSGYTF. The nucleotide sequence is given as TGTGCCAGCAGTTACTCGACAGGGGTTAGTGGCTACACCTTC.